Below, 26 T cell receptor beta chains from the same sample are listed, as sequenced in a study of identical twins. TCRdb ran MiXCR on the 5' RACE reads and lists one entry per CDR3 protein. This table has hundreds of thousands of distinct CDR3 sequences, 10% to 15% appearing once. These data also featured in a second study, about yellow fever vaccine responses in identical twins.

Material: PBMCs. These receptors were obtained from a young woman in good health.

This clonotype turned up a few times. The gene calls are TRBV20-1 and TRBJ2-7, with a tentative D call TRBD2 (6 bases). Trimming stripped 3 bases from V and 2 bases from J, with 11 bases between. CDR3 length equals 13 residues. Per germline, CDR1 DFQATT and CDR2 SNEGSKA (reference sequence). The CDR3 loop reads CSASMAGTYEQYF. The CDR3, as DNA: TGCAGTGCTAGTATGGCGGGGACCTACGAGCAGTACTTC.

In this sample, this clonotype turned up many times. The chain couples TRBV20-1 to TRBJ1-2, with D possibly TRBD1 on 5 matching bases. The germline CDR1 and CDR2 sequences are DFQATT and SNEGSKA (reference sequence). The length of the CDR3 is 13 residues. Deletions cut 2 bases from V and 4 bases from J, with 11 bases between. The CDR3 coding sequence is TGCAGTGCTAGACCCGGGACCTTCTATGGCTACACCTTC. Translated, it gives CSARPGTFYGYTF.

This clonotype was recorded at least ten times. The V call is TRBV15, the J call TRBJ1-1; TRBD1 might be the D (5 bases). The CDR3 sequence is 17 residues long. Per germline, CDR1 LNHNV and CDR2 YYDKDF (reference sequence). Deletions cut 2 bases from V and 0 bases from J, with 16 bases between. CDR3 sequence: CATSRSHQGKVNTEAFF. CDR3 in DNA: TGTGCCACCAGCAGATCCCACCAGGGAAAGGTGAACACTGAAGCTTTCTTT.

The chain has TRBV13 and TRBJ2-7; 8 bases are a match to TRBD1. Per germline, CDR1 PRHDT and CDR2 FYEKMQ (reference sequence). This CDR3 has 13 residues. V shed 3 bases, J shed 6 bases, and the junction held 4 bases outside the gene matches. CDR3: CASSFRTGSEQYF. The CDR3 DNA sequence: TGTGCCAGCAGCTTCCGGACAGGGAGCGAGCAGTACTTC.

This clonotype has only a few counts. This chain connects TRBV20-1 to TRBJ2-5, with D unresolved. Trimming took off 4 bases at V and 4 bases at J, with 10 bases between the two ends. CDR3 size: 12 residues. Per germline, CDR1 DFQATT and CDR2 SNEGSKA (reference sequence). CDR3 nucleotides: TGCAGTGCTAAGGCCTTTGGAGAGACCCAGTACTTC. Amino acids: CSAKAFGETQYF.

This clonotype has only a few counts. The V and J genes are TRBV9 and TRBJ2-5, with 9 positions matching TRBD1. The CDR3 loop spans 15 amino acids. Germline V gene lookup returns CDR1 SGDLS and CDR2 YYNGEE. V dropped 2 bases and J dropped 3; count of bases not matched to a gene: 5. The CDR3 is CASSVPGQGKETQYF. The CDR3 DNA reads TGTGCCAGCAGCGTGCCGGGACAGGGTAAAGAGACCCAGTACTTC.

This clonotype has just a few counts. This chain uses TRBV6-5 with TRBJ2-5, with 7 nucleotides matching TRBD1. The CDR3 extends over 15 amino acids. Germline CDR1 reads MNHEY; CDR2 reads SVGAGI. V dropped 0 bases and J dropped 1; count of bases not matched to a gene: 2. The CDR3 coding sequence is TGTGCCAGCAGTTACTCGAGGGACAGCCAAGAGACCCAGTACTTC. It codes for CASSYSRDSQETQYF.

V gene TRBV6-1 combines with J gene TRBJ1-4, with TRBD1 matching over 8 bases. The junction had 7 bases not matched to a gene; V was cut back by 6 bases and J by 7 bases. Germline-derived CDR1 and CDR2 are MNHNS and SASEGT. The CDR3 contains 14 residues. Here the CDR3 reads CASRAGTGTEKLFF. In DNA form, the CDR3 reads TGTGCCAGCAGGGCCGGGACAGGTACTGAAAAACTGTTTTTT.

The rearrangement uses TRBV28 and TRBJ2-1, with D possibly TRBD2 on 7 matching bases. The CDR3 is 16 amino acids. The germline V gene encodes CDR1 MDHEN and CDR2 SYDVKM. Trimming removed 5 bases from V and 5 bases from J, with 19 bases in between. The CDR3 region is CASSPTGGGANNEQFF. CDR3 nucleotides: TGTGCCAGCAGTCCCACGGGTGGGGGGGCCAACAATGAGCAGTTCTTC. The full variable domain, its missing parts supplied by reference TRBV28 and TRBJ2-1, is DVKVTQSSRYLVKRTGEKVFLECVQDMDHENMFWYRQDPGLGLRLIYFSYDVKMKEKGDIPEGYSVSREKKERFSLILESASTNQTSMYLCASSPTGGGANNEQFFGPGTRLTVL.

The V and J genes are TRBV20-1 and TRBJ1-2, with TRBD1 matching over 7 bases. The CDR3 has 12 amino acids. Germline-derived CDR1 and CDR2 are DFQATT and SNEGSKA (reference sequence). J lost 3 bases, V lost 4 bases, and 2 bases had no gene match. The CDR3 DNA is TGCAGTGCTAACAGGGGTGACTATGGCTACACCTTC. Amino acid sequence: CSANRGDYGYTF.

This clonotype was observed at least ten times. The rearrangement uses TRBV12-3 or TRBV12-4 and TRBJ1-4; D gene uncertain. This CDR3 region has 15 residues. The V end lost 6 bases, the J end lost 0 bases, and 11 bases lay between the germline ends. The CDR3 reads CASSPDGTTNEKLFF. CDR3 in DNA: TGTGCCAGCAGCCCCGACGGCACAACTAATGAAAAACTGTTTTTT.

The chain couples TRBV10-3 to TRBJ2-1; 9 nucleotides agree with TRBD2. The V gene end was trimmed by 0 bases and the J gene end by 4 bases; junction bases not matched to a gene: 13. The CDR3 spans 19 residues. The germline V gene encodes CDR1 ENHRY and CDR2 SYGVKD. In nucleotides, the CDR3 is TGTGCCATCAGTGAGTCGGGGGCTGGTTCAGCGGGAGGATACAATGAGCAGTTCTTC. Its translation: CAISESGAGSAGGYNEQFF.

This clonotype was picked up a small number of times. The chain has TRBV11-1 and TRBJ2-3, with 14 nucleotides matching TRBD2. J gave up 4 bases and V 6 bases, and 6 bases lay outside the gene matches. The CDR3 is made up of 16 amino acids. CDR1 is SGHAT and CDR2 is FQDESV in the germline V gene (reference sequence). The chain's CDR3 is CASRRLAGGIADTQYF. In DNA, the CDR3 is TGTGCCAGCAGACGACTAGCGGGAGGGATTGCAGATACGCAGTATTTT.

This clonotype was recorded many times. The CDR3 protein is CASSRHSGRNEQFF. CDR3 nucleotides: TGTGCCAGCAGCCGACATAGCGGGCGAAATGAGCAGTTCTTC. V gene TRBV3-1 combines with J gene TRBJ2-1; 7 bases agree with TRBD2. The germline V gene has CDR1 LGHDT and CDR2 YNNKEL (reference sequence). CDR3 size: 14 residues. V was clipped by 4 bases and J by 7 bases; unmatched bases: 7.

The CDR3 protein is CASSGPSGRAAGELFF. In nucleotides, the CDR3 is TGTGCCAGCAGTGGCCCGTCCGGGAGGGCTGCCGGGGAGCTGTTTTTT. J is TRBJ2-2 and V is TRBV2; the match to TRBD2 covers 8 bases. V was clipped by 4 bases and J by 6 bases; unmatched bases: 10. Per germline, CDR1 SNHLY and CDR2 FYNNEI. This CDR3 is 16 amino acids long.

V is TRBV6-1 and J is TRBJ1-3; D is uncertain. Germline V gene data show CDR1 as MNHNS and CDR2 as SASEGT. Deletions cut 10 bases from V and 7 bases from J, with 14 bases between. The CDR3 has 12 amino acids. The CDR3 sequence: CATGLGQNTIYF. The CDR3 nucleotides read TGTGCCACCGGACTTGGTCAGAACACCATATATTTT.

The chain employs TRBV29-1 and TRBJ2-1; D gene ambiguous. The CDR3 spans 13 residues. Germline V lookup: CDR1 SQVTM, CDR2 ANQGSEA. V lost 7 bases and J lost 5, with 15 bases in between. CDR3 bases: TGCAGCGCCGATCTGGCAGGTAACAATGAGCAGTTCTTC. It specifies CSADLAGNNEQFF.

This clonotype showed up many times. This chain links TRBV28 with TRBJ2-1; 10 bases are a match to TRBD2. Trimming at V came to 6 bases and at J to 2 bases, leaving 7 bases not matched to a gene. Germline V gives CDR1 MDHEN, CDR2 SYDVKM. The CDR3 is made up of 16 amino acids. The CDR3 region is CASSPLTSGTYNEQFF. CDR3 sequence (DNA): TGTGCCAGCAGCCCTCTAACTAGCGGGACCTACAATGAGCAGTTCTTC.

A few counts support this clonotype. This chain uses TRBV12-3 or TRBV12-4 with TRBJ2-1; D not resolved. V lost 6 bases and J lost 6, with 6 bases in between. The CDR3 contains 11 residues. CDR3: CASRRLNEQFF. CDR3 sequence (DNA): TGTGCCAGCAGAAGACTCAATGAGCAGTTCTTC.

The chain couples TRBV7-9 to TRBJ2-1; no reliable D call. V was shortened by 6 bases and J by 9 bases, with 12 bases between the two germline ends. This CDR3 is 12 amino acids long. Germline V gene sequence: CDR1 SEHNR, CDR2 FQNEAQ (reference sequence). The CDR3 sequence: CASSFSWSEQFF. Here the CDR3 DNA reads TGTGCCAGCAGTTTTAGCTGGAGTGAGCAGTTCTTC.

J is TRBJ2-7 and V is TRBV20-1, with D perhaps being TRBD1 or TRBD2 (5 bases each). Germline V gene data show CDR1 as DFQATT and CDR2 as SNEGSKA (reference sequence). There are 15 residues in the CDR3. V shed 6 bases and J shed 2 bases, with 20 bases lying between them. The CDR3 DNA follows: TGCAGTGCCCGACCCTTGGGGGTAGCTGCCTACGAGCAGTACGTC. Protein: CSARPLGVAAYEQYV.

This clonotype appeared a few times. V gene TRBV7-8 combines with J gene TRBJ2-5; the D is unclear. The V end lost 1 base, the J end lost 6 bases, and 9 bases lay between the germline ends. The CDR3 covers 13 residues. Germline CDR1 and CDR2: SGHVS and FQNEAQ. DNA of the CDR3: TGTGCCAGCAGCTTAGTGGGGTCCAAGACCCAGTACTTC. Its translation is CASSLVGSKTQYF.

CDR3 sequence: CASSPRTGNGELFF. The CDR3 DNA reads as TGTGCCAGCAGCCCCCGGACGGGGAACGGGGAGCTGTTTTTT. The chain employs TRBV7-9 and TRBJ2-2; the D gene is possibly TRBD2 (5 bases). Between the trimmed V and J ends, which lost 5 bases and 7 bases, there was a span of 14 bases. The CDR3 sequence is 14 residues long. Germline V gene data show CDR1 as SEHNR and CDR2 as FQNEAQ (reference sequence). The whole variable domain, filled in from reference TRBV7-9 and TRBJ2-2, reads DTGVSQNPRHKITKRGQNVTFRCDPISEHNRLYWYRQTLGQGPEFLTYFQNEAQLEKSRLLSDRFSAERPKGSFSTLEIQRTEQGDSAMYLCASSPRTGNGELFFGEGSRLTVL.

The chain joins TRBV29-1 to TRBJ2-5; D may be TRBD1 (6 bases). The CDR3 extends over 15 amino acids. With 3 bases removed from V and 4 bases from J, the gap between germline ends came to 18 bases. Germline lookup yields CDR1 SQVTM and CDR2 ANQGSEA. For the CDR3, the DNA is TGCAGCGTTGATCGCCCGGGACAACACAGAGAGACCCAGTACTTC. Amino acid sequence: CSVDRPGQHRETQYF.

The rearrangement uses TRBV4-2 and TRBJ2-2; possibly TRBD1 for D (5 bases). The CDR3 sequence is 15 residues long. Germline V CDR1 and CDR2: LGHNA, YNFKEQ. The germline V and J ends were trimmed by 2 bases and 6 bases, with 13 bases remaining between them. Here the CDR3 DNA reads TGTGCCAGCAGCCAACCAGGGTCCCTGGCCGGGGAGCTGTTTTTT. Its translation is CASSQPGSLAGELFF.

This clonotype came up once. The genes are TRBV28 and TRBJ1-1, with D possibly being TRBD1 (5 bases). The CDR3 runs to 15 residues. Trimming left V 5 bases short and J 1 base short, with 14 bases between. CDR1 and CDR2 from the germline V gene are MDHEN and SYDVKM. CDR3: CASSPLPGTNTEAFF. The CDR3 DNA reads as TGTGCCAGCAGTCCGCTGCCAGGGACGAACACTGAAGCTTTCTTT.